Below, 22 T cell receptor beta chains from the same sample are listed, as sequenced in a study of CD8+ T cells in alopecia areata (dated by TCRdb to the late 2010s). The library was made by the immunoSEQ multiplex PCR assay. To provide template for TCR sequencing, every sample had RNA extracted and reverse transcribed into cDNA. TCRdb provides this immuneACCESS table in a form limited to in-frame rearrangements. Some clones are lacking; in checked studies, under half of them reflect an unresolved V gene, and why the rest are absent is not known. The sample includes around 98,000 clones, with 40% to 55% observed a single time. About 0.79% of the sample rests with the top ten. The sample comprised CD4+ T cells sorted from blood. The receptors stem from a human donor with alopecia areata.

CDR3 coding DNA: TGCAGCGTTGTAGATTGGGGAAACACCATATATTTT. Translation: CSVVDWGNTIYF. V and J are TRBV29-1 and TRBJ1-3, with D unclear. CDR1 and CDR2 from the germline V gene are SQVTM and ANQGSEA. There are 12 residues in the CDR3. The germline V and J ends were trimmed by 4 bases and 4 bases, with 8 bases remaining between them.

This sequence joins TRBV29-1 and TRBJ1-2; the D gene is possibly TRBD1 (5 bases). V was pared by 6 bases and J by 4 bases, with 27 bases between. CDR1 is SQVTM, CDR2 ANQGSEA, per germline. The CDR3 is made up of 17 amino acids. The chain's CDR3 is CSVDTGQGAVGVYGYTF. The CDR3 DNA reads TGCAGCGTGGACACCGGACAAGGGGCAGTAGGGGTCTATGGCTACACCTTC.

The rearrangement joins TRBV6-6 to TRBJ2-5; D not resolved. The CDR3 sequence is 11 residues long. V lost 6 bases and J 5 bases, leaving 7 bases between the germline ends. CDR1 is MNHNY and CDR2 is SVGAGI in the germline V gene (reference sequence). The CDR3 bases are TGTGCCAGCAGAACAGCGGAGACCCAGTACTTC. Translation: CASRTAETQYF.

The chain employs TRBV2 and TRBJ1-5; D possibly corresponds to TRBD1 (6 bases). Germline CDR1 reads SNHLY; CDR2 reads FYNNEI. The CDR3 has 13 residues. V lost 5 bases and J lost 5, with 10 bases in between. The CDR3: CASSLQGYQPQHF. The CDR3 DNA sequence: TGTGCCAGCAGTCTTCAGGGGTATCAGCCCCAGCATTTT.

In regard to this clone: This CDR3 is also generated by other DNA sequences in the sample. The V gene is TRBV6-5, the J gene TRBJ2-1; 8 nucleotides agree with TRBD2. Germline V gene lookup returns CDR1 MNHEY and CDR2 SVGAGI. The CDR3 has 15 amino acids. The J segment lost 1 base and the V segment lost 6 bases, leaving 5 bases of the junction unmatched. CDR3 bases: TGTGCCAGCAGCCCCATAGCGGGGTCCTACAATGAGCAGTTCTTC. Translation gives CASSPIAGSYNEQFF.

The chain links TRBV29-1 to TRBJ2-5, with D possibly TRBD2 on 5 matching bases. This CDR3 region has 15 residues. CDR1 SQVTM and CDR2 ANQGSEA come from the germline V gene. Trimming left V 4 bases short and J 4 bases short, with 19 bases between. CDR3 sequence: CSVAMEAVTIETQYF. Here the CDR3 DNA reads TGCAGCGTTGCGATGGAGGCGGTGACGATAGAGACCCAGTACTTC.

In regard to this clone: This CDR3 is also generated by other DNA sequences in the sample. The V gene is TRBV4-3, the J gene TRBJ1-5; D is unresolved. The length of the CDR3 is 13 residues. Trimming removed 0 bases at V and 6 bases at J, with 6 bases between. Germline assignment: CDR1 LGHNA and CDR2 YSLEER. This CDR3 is CASSQDRGQPQHF. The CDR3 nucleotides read TGCGCCAGCAGCCAAGATCGGGGTCAGCCCCAGCATTTT.

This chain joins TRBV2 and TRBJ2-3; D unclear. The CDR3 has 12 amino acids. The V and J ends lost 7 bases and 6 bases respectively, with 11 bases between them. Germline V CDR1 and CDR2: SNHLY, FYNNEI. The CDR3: CASKSHLDTQYF. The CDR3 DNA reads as TGTGCCAGCAAAAGTCACCTTGATACGCAGTATTTT.

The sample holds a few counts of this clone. CDR3 DNA sequence: TGCAGCGTTGAGGATGGACTAGCGGGAGTCACAGATACGCAGTATTTT. It yields the protein CSVEDGLAGVTDTQYF. This chain uses TRBV29-1 with TRBJ2-3; 13 nucleotides align to TRBD2. V dropped 3 bases and J dropped 2; count of bases not matched to a gene: 5. Germline V lookup: CDR1 SQVTM, CDR2 ANQGSEA. The CDR3 has 16 amino acids.

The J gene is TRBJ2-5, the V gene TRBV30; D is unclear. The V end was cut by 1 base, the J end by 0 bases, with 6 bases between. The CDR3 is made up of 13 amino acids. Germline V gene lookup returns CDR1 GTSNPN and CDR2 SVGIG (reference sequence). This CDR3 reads CAWSGPNQETQYF. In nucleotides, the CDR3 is TGTGCCTGGAGTGGACCGAACCAAGAGACCCAGTACTTC.

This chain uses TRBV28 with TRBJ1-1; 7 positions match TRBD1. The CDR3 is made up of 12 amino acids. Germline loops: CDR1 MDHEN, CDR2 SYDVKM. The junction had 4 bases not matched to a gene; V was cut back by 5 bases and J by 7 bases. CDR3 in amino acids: CASSQRDSEAFF. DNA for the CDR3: TGTGCCAGCAGTCAAAGGGACAGTGAAGCTTTCTTT.

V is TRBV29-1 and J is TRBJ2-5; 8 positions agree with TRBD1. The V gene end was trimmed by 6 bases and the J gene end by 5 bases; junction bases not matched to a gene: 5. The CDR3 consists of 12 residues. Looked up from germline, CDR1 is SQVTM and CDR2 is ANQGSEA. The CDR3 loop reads CSVQGADETQYF. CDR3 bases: TGCAGCGTCCAGGGGGCGGATGAGACCCAGTACTTC.

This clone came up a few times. The chain's CDR3 is CASSGVYQETQYF. The CDR3 DNA reads as TGTGCCAGTAGCGGGGTATACCAAGAGACCCAGTACTTC. The chain joins TRBV19 to TRBJ2-5; TRBD2 is a possible D gene (5 bases). This CDR3 has 13 residues. In germline, CDR1 is LNHDA, CDR2 SQIVND (reference sequence). V was trimmed by 6 bases and J by 0 bases, leaving 8 bases between them.

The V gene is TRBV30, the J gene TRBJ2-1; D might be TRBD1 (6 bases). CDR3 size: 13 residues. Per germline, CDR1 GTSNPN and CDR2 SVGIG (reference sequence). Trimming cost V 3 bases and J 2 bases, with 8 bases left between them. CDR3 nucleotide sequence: TGTGCCTGGAGGGACAGTCCCTACAATGAGCAGTTCTTC. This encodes CAWRDSPYNEQFF. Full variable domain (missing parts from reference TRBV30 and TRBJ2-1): SQTIHQWPATLVQPVGSPLSLECTVEGTSNPNLYWYRQAAGRGLQLLFYSVGIGQISSEVPQNLSASRPQDRQFILSSKKLLLSDSGFYLCAWRDSPYNEQFFGPGTRLTVL.

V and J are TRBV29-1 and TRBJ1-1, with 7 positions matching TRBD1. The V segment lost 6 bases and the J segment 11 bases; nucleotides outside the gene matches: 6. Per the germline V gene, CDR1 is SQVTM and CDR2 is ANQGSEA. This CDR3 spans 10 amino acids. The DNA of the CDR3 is TGCAGCGTGCGGGCAGGGGGTGCTTTCTTT. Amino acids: CSVRAGGAFF. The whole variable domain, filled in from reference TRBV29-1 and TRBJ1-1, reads SAVISQKPSRDICQRGTSLTIQCQVDSQVTMMFWYRQQPGQSLTLIATANQGSEATYESGFVIDKFPISRPNLTFSTLTVSNMSPEDSSIYLCSVRAGGAFFGQGTRLTVV.

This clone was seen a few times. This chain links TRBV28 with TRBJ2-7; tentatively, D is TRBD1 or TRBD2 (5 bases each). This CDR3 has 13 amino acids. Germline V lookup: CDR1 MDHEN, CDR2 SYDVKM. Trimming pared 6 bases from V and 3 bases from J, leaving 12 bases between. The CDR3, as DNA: TGTGCCAGCAGAAGGCCTGGGGGCTACGAGCAGTACTTC. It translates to CASRRPGGYEQYF. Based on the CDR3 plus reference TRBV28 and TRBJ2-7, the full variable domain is DVKVTQSSRYLVKRTGEKVFLECVQDMDHENMFWYRQDPGLGLRLIYFSYDVKMKEKGDIPEGYSVSREKKERFSLILESASTNQTSMYLCASRRPGGYEQYFGPGTRLTVT.

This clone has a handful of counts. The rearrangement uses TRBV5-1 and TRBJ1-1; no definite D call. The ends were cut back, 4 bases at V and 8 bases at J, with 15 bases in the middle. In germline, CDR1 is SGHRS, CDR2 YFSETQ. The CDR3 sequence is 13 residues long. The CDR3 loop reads CASSPVGVREAFF. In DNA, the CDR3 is TGCGCCAGCAGCCCCGTCGGGGTACGCGAAGCTTTCTTT.

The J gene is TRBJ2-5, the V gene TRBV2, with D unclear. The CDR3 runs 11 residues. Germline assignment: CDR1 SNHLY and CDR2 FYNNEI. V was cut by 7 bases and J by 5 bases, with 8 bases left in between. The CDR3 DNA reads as TGTGCCAGCACCCCCGGGGAGACCCAGTACTTC. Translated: CASTPGETQYF.

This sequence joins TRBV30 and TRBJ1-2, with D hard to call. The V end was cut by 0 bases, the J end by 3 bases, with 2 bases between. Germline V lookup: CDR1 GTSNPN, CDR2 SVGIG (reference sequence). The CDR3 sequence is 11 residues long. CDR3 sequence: CAWSVDYGYTF. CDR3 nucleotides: TGTGCCTGGAGTGTGGACTATGGCTACACCTTC.

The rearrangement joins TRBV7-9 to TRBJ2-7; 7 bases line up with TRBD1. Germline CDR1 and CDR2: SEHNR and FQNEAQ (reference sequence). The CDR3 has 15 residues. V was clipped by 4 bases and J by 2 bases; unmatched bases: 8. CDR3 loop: CASSSYRGPTYEQYF. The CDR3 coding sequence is TGTGCCAGCAGCTCCTACAGGGGACCAACCTACGAGCAGTACTTC.

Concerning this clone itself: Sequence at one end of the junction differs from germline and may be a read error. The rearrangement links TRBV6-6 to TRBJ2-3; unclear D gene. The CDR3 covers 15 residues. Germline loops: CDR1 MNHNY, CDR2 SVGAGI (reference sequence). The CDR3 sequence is CASSYRPELPDAQYF. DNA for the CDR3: TGTGCCAGCAGTTACCGACCCGAGCTGCCAGATGCGCAGTATTTT.

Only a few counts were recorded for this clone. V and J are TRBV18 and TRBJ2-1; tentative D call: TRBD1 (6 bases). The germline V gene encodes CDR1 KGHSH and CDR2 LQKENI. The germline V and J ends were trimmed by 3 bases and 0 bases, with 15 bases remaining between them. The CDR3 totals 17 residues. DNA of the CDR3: TGTGCCAGCTCACCGTCCGGGACACTTAGCTCCTACAATGAGCAGTTCTTC. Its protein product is CASSPSGTLSSYNEQFF.